This TCR beta chain appears in the sequencing data of a study of PD-1 blockade in classical Hodgkin lymphoma. Points on this clone: The antigen is unknown.

Study results and limitations: Newly diagnosed patients and complete responders had comparable diversity at baseline.

Sequenced by immunoSEQ multiplex PCR; TCRdb stores in-frame clones only, minus some. The data contain 30,000 or so clones, 75% to 95% of them singletons. Exposure to brentuximab vedotin varied, and each patient had relapsed following autologous stem cell transplantation. Magnetic negative selection was used to purify CD4+ T cells from PBMCs that had been thawed. The CDR3 extends over 18 amino acids. V lost 1 base, J lost 3 bases, and 12 bases stayed unmatched. Germline CDR1 is LNHNV and CDR2 is YYDKDF (reference sequence). The sequenced sample was CD4+ T cells from blood, obtained at baseline. The chain employs TRBV15 and TRBJ2-1; 7 nucleotides line up with TRBD2. This TCR came from a human donor with classical Hodgkin lymphoma. CDR3 in amino acids: CATSRVRPGGTIYNEQFF. CDR3 nucleotide sequence: TGTGCCACCAGCAGAGTAAGACCCGGGGGGACGATCTACAATGAGCAGTTCTTC.